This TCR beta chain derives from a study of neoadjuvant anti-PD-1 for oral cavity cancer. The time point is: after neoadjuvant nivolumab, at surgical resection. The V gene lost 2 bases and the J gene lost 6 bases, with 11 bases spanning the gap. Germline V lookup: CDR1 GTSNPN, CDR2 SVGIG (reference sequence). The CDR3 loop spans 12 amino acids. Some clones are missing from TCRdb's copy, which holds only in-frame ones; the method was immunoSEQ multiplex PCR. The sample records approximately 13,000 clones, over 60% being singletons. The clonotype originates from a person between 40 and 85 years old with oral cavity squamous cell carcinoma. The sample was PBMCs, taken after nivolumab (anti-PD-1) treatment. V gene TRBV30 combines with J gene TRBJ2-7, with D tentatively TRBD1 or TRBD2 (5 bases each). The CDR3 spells CAWSQQAGEQYF. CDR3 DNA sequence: TGTGCCTGGAGTCAACAGGCGGGCGAGCAGTACTTC.